The sequence of this T cell receptor (beta chain) was determined in a study of blood T cell repertoires in COVID-19. Study-level information: The analysed material was cDNA or gDNA that came from T cells, B-cell-depleted T cells, or PBMCs.

Sequencing used immunoSEQ multiplex PCR; TCRdb keeps in-frame clones, though not all of them. The sample holds over 85,000 clones, about 85% seen once. V was clipped by 3 bases and J by 7 bases, with 12 bases between them. Germline V gene lookup returns CDR1 SGHDN and CDR2 FVKESK. This CDR3 is built from 13 residues. Sequenced material: peripheral blood. V is TRBV14 and J is TRBJ1-2, with TRBD1 as a possible D gene (5 bases). This clonotype was obtained from a man aged 55-75 years with acute or convalescent COVID-19. The CDR3 coding sequence is TGTGCCAGCAGCCAGGAAGGAGGGGTTGGCTACACCTTC. This gives the protein CASSQEGGVGYTF.